This entry lists 20 T cell receptor beta chains sequenced from one sample in a study of T cell clonality in common variable immunodeficiency. Study-wide results and caveats: Common variable immunodeficiency TCR beta sequences reportedly had fewer deletions and N-nucleotide insertions.

The table came from immunoSEQ multiplex PCR; TCRdb's copy has only in-frame clones and leaves some out. The sample lists about 28,000 clones, none appearing once, the ten largest making up less than 3.5%. For these receptors, no antigen is known. The sample consisted of peripheral blood mononuclear cells. These TCRs come from a human donor with common variable immunodeficiency.

This clone appeared many times. Coverage ceases 3 residues before the CDR3 finishes, and the germline J gene fills in the end. The chain is built from TRBV20-1 and TRBJ1-5, with a possible D match to TRBD1 (5 bases). V lost 3 bases to trimming and J lost 6 bases, with 15 bases between them. This CDR3 region has 14 residues. Looked up from germline, CDR1 is DFQATT and CDR2 is SNEGSKA (reference sequence). The sequenced part of the CDR3 DNA is TGCAGTGCTAGTAGGAGAGGGGTATTTCAGCCC. Amino acid sequence: CSASRRGVFQP. From start to end, the CDR3 is CSASRRGVFQPQHF.

This clone was detected many times. The read terminates 3 residues before the CDR3 end, so the remaining end is supplied by the germline J gene. This chain uses TRBV2 with TRBJ1-5; no clear D. The germline V and J ends were trimmed by 5 bases and 9 bases, with 11 bases remaining between them. The CDR3 covers 12 residues. Germline assignment: CDR1 SNHLY and CDR2 FYNNEI. CDR3 DNA, as far as it was read: TGTGCCAGCAGTCAACCACCAGGGCCC. Translation: CASSQPPGP. The entire CDR3 reads CASSQPPGPQHF.

About this clone itself: From the germline J gene comes the end of the CDR3, since the read stops 3 residues before it. V is TRBV7-9 and J is TRBJ2-1, with 10 bases matching TRBD2. Germline assignment: CDR1 SEHNR and CDR2 FQNEAQ (reference sequence). The CDR3 runs to 15 residues. The J segment lost 2 bases and the V segment lost 5 bases, leaving 3 bases of the junction unmatched. The CDR3 bases that were read are TGTGCCAGCAGCCCGCTAGCGGGAGCCTACAATGAG. Translating it yields CASSPLAGAYNE. The CDR3 reads in full as CASSPLAGAYNEQFF.

With regard to this clone: The read is 3 residues too short to cover the CDR3 end, so that end is filled in from the germline J gene. This chain uses TRBV5-1 with TRBJ2-7; possibly TRBD1 for D (6 bases). The CDR3 has 13 residues. CDR1 SGHRS and CDR2 YFSETQ come from the germline V gene. V was trimmed by 0 bases and J by 5 bases, leaving 9 bases between them. The DNA read from the CDR3 is TGCGCCAGCAGCTTGGCAGGGGCCCACGAG. Protein: CASSLAGAHE. The full CDR3 is CASSLAGAHEQYF. Looking up the rest from reference TRBV5-1 and TRBJ2-7 gives the full variable domain: KAGVTQTPRYLIKTRGQQVTLSCSPISGHRSVSWYQQTPGQGLQFLFEYFSETQRNKGNFPGRFSGRQFSNSRSEMNVSTLELGDSALYLCASSLAGAHEQYFGPGTRLTVT.

This clone was detected many times. With the read ending 3 residues before the CDR3 end, the germline J gene is used to fill in that end. The V and J genes are TRBV27 and TRBJ2-3; 13 nucleotides line up with TRBD2. The CDR3 runs to 16 residues. Germline values: CDR1 MNHEY, CDR2 SMNVEV (reference sequence). V lost 4 bases to trimming and J lost 4 bases; unmatched junction nucleotides: 5. The CDR3 loop reads CASSSSTSGRADTQYF. The sequenced CDR3 bases are TGTGCCAGCAGTTCGAGCACTAGCGGGAGGGCAGATACG.

This clone was recorded a few times. Coverage ceases 3 residues before the CDR3 finishes, and the germline J gene fills in the end. The chain employs TRBV19 and TRBJ2-1; unclear D gene. The germline gives CDR1 LNHDA, CDR2 SQIVND (reference sequence). The V end lost 1 base, the J end lost 3 bases, and 7 bases lay between the germline ends. This CDR3 region has 14 residues. CDR3 sequence reads: CASSIAAGYNEQFF. CDR3 bases read: TGTGCCAGTAGTATAGCTGCCGGCTACAATGAG.

This clone occurred many times. The CDR3 spells CASSARDRSYQPQHF. CDR3 bases read: TGTGCCAGTAGTGCCCGGGACAGGAGCTATCAGCCC. The chain is built from TRBV19 and TRBJ1-5; 8 bases map to TRBD1. The CDR3 end lies 3 residues beyond the end of the read and is filled in from the germline J gene. This CDR3 comprises 15 residues. Germline CDR1 is LNHDA and CDR2 is SQIVND (reference sequence). Losses at the gene ends were 5 bases for V and 5 bases for J; bases not matched to a gene: 8.

This clone was detected many times. The read gets to within 3 residues of the CDR3 end, and the germline J gene fills in the rest. This rearrangement joins TRBV19 to TRBJ1-1, with D perhaps matching TRBD1 (5 bases). Germline V gene data show CDR1 as LNHDA and CDR2 as SQIVND (reference sequence). V gave up 4 bases and J gave up 7 bases, with 22 bases separating them. CDR3 size: 16 residues. This CDR3 reads CASSKGGGAVEGEAFF. The CDR3 bases that were read are TGTGCCAGTAGTAAGGGTGGTGGGGCAGTCGAAGGTGAA.

For this clone: The read is 3 residues too short to cover the CDR3 end, so that end is filled in from the germline J gene. The gene calls are TRBV10-1 and TRBJ2-1, with D possibly being TRBD1 (6 bases). The V gene's germline CDR1 is WNHNN and CDR2 SYGVQD (reference sequence). There are 15 residues in the CDR3. The V end lost 6 bases, the J end lost 6 bases, and 18 bases lay between the germline ends. CDR3 in amino acids: CASSPQGVGLNEQFF. The part of the CDR3 DNA that was read is TGCGCCAGCAGCCCACAGGGCGTAGGACTCAATGAG.

For this clone: The read is 3 residues too short to cover the CDR3 end, so that end is filled in from the germline J gene. This chain uses TRBV7-9 with TRBJ2-1, with TRBD2 matching 8 bases. The J segment lost 8 bases and the V segment lost 1 base, leaving 7 bases of the junction unmatched. The CDR3 totals 15 residues. Germline lookup yields CDR1 SEHNR and CDR2 FQNEAQ (reference sequence). This CDR3 reads CASSLVSGSLDEQFF. CDR3 DNA, as far as it was read: TGTGCCAGCAGCTTAGTCAGCGGGAGTCTCGATGAG.

This clone was detected a few times. The read ends 3 residues before the CDR3 terminus; that terminus is restored from the germline J gene. The gene calls are TRBV2 and TRBJ1-2, with D perhaps TRBD1 (5 bases). The length of the CDR3 is 14 residues. Per the germline V gene, CDR1 is SNHLY and CDR2 is FYNNEI. With 3 bases removed from V and 4 bases from J, the gap between germline ends came to 12 bases. CDR3 bases read: TGTGCCAGCAGTGAGGGAGGGGTTTTCTATGGC. As protein: CASSEGGVFYG. The whole CDR3 sequence is CASSEGGVFYGYTF.

Worth noting for this clone: The read falls 3 residues short of the CDR3 end, and the missing part is taken from the germline J gene. This CDR3 is also generated by other DNA sequences in the sample. The chain combines TRBV7-3 with TRBJ2-1, with 12 bases aligning to TRBD2. V shed 5 bases and J 4 bases; nucleotides not matched to a gene: 3. The CDR3 sequence is 15 residues long. Germline values: CDR1 SGHTA, CDR2 FQGTGA. Incomplete CDR3 DNA: TGTGCCAGCAGCGTTCTAGCGGGGGGGTACAATGAG. Its protein product is CASSVLAGGYNE. The complete CDR3 reads CASSVLAGGYNEQFF.

This clone was counted at least ten times. The sequenced part of the CDR3 DNA is TGCGCCAGCAGCTGGGGACTAGCGGGTAAAAACATT. Translation gives CASSWGLAGKNI. The CDR3 as a whole reads CASSWGLAGKNIQYF. J is TRBJ2-4 and V is TRBV5-1; 12 positions agree with TRBD2. The read ends 3 residues shy of where the CDR3 ends; the end is completed using the germline J gene. This CDR3 is 15 amino acids long. The junction had 2 bases not matched to a gene; V was cut back by 3 bases and J by 4 bases. Germline lookup yields CDR1 SGHRS and CDR2 YFSETQ.

This clone appeared many times. The CDR3 goes on 3 residues after the read ends, and that part is filled in from the germline J gene. This rearrangement joins TRBV5-1 to TRBJ2-2; 8 positions agree with TRBD1. Germline trimming cut 4 bases from V and 5 bases from J; bases unmatched to any gene: 7. Germline CDR1 is SGHRS and CDR2 is YFSETQ. The CDR3 is 15 amino acids. CDR3 DNA, as far as it was read: TGCGCCAGCAGCGCGCGGACAGGGCTAACCGGGGAG. Protein product: CASSARTGLTGE. In full, the CDR3 is CASSARTGLTGELFF.

To note about this clone: Read data end 3 residues before the CDR3 end; the end is taken from the germline J gene. The rearrangement joins TRBV20-1 to TRBJ2-7; 12 bases agree with TRBD1. The CDR3 has 14 amino acids. Germline lookup yields CDR1 DFQATT and CDR2 SNEGSKA (reference sequence). The ends lost 5 bases at V and 4 bases at J; junction bases unmatched: 6. CDR3 DNA, as far as it was read: TGCAGTGCTCAACCGGGACAGGGGGCTTACGAG. It is translated as CSAQPGQGAYE. The whole CDR3 protein is CSAQPGQGAYEQYF.

This clone was counted at least ten times. The missing CDR3 end, 3 residues past where the read stops, is filled in from the germline J gene. The gene calls are TRBV5-1 and TRBJ1-1, with 7 bases matching TRBD1. The CDR3 spans 14 residues. Germline-derived CDR1 and CDR2 are SGHRS and YFSETQ. CDR3 amino acids: CASSLNVGDRGAFF. CDR3 DNA, as far as it was read: TGCGCCAGCAGCTTGAACGTTGGGGACAGAGGA.

On this clone itself: One end of the junction is discordant with germline, which a read error may explain. The CDR3 extends 3 residues past the end of the read, so its final part is completed from the germline J gene. The chain has TRBV6-1 and TRBJ1-5, with 7 bases identical to TRBD1. This CDR3 is built from 14 residues. Germline V gives CDR1 MNHNS, CDR2 SASEGT. The covered CDR3 bases are TGTGCCAGCAGTGAGACAGGGAGCATTCAGCCC. Translating gives CASSETGSIQP. The complete CDR3 protein is CASSETGSIQPQHF.

This clone was detected a few times. Incomplete CDR3 DNA: TGTGCCAGTAGTATCCGGAACACTGAA. The encoded protein is CASSIRNTE. The whole CDR3 sequence is CASSIRNTEAFF. This sequence joins TRBV19 and TRBJ1-1, with D uncertain. The CDR3 end falls 3 residues outside the read, so it is completed with the germline J gene. V gave up 3 bases and J gave up 1 base, with 3 bases separating them. Germline CDR1 and CDR2: LNHDA and SQIVND (reference sequence). The length of the CDR3 is 12 residues.

Notes on this clone: The CDR3 end lies 3 residues beyond the end of the read and is filled in from the germline J gene. The V and J genes are TRBV19 and TRBJ1-5; D unclear. The germline CDR1 and CDR2 sequences are LNHDA and SQIVND (reference sequence). The CDR3 is made up of 15 amino acids. Deletions cut 4 bases from V and 3 bases from J, with 13 bases between. The CDR3 sequence is CASSTLRASNQPQHF. The covered CDR3 bases are TGTGCCAGTAGTACCTTAAGGGCCTCCAATCAGCCC.

This clone has ten or more counts. The read comes to an end 3 residues before the CDR3 does, leaving the germline J gene to fill in the end. V usage is TRBV10-3 and J usage is TRBJ2-1; 8 bases fit TRBD2. Germline CDR1 is ENHRY and CDR2 is SYGVKD. V trimming: 4 bases; J trimming: 1 base; junction bases outside the gene matches: 3. The CDR3 contains 15 residues. The CDR3: CAISGTSGSYNEQFF. The sequenced part of the CDR3 DNA is TGTGCCATCAGTGGAACTAGCGGATCCTACAATGAG.